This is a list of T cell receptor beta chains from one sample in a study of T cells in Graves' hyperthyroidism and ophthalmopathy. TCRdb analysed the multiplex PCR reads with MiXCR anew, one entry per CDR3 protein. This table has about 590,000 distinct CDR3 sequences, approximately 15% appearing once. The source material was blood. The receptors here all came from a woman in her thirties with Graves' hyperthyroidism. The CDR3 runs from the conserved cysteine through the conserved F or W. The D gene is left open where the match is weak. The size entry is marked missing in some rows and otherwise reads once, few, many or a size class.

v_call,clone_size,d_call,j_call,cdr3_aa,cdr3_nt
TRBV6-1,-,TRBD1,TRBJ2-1,CASSGTGTGGEPPPNEQFF,TGTGCCAGCAGTGGAACCGGGACAGGGGGCGAACCCCCTCCTAATGAGCAGTTCTTC
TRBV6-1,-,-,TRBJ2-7,CASSPRGAGLQYF,TGTGCCAGCAGTCCCCGGGGCGCGGGACTGCAGTACTTC
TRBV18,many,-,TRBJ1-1,CASSAPSRDGEAFF,TGTGCCAGCTCAGCCCCGTCAAGGGACGGTGAAGCTTTCTTT
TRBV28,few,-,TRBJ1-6,CASIPGAGYNSPLHF,TGTGCCAGCATCCCCGGTGCAGGTTATAATTCACCCCTCCACTTT
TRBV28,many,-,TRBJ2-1,CASSFRIGVYNEQFF,TGTGCCAGCAGTTTTCGGATAGGGGTTTACAATGAGCAGTTCTTC
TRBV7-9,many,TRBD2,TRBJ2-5,CASSKGGGGRLETQYF,TGTGCCAGCAGCAAGGGTGGTGGCGGGAGACTGGAGACCCAGTACTTC
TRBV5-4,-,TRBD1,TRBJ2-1,CASSLGEGANEQFF,TGTGCCAGCAGCTTGGGAGAGGGGGCCAATGAGCAGTTCTTC
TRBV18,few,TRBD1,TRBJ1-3,CASSRDSSPGNTIYF,TGTGCCAGCTCACGGGACAGCTCGCCTGGAAACACCATATATTTT
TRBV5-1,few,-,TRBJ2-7,CASSFGASEWGEQYF,TGCGCCAGCAGCTTCGGGGCAAGCGAGTGGGGGGAGCAGTACTTC
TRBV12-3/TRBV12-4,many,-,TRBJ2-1,CASSLAFSDRDNEQFF,TGTGCCAGCAGTTTAGCCTTTAGCGATCGAGACAATGAGCAGTTCTTC
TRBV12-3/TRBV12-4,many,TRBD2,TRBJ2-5,CASSTFLADQETQYF,TGTGCCAGCAGCACCTTTCTAGCGGACCAAGAGACCCAGTACTTC
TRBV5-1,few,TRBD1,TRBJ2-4,CASSPGQGASKNIQYF,TGCGCCAGCAGCCCCGGACAGGGGGCATCCAAAAACATTCAGTACTTC
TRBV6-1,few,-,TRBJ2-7,CASSDDGASYEQYF,TGTGCCAGCAGTGACGACGGGGCCTCCTACGAGCAGTACTTC
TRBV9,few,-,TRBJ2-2,CASSVASSYTGELFF,TGTGCCAGCAGCGTAGCGTCTTCGTACACCGGGGAGCTGTTTTTT
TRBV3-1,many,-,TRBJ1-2,CASSLDRTPEKGYTF,TGTGCCAGCAGCCTAGACCGGACTCCCGAGAAGGGCTACACCTTC